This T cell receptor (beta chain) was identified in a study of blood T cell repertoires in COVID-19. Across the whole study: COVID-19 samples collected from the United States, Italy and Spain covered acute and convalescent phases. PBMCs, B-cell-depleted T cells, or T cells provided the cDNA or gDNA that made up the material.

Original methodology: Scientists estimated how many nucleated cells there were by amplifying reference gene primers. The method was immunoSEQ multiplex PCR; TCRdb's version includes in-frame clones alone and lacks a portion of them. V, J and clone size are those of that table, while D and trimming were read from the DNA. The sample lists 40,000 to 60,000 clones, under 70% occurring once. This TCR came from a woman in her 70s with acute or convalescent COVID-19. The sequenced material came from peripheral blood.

The CDR3 is CATSVRSGNTEAFF. The CDR3 nucleotides read TGTGCCACCAGCGTAAGAAGCGGGAACACTGAAGCTTTCTTT. The V gene is TRBV15, the J gene TRBJ1-1; unclear D gene. CDR1 and CDR2 (germline): LNHNV, YYDKDF (reference sequence). V dropped 5 bases and J dropped 1 base, with 11 bases sitting between them. The CDR3 consists of 14 residues.